This is a list of T cell receptor beta chains from one sample in a study of technical replicates of blood from a handful of donors. Clones were sequenced by immunoSEQ multiplex PCR, and TCRdb holds only the in-frame ones, with some missing. The data hold around 63,000 clones, with roughly 98% observed a single time. The sequenced material came from T cells isolated from PBMCs. The receptors derive from a human donor in good health. The CDR3 runs from the conserved cysteine through the conserved F or W. D genes are given only for firm matches. Expanded clones are given a class, and other clones once, few, many or no size at all.

clone size	D gene	J gene	V gene	CDR3 DNA	CDR3 protein
NA	TRBD2	TRBJ2-3	TRBV6-5	TGTGCCAGCAGAGCTTTAGCGGGGGGGCCAGATACGCAGTATTTT	CASRALAGGPDTQYF
NA	NA	TRBJ1-1	TRBV9	TGTGCCAGCAGCCCTCATGCGGGGGGGGGCACTGAAGCTTTCTTT	CASSPHAGGGTEAFF
NA	TRBD1	TRBJ1-5	TRBV28	TGTGCCAGCAGTAGGACAGGGAATAGCAATCAGCCCCAGCATTTT	CASSRTGNSNQPQHF
NA	NA	TRBJ2-7	TRBV19	TGTGCCAGTAGTATAGCGACAACCTACGAGCAGTACTTC	CASSIATTYEQYF
once	NA	TRBJ1-2	TRBV5-6	TGTGCCAGCAGCTTGGGGGGGGGATCTAACTATGGCTACACCTTC	CASSLGGGSNYGYTF
NA	TRBD1	TRBJ2-7	TRBV29-1	TGCAGCGTTGTTCCGAGTCCGCAGGGGGTCTACGAGCAGTACTTC	CSVVPSPQGVYEQYF
NA	NA	TRBJ2-7	TRBV5-4	TGTGCCAGCAGCTTGGCAGGTTCTCCCGTCTACGAGCAGTACTTC	CASSLAGSPVYEQYF
NA	NA	TRBJ1-1	TRBV6-5	TGTGCCAGCATCACCCGACAAAAGAGGAACACTGAAGCTTTCTTT	CASITRQKRNTEAFF
NA	NA	TRBJ2-1	TRBV4-1	TGCGCCAGCAGCCACCCGACAGGAACCAATGAGCAGTTCTTC	CASSHPTGTNEQFF
NA	NA	TRBJ1-1	TRBV18	TGTGCCAGCTCACCGGTCGGGGGGCCGGATACTGAAGCTTTCTTT	CASSPVGGPDTEAFF
NA	TRBD1	TRBJ2-7	TRBV9	TGTGCCAGCAGCCCCGGGACAGGGGAGGCCTACGAGCAGTACTTC	CASSPGTGEAYEQYF
NA	TRBD2	TRBJ2-3	TRBV10-3	TGTGCCATCAAACGGTCGGCTAGCGGGGGGGATACGCAGTATTTT	CAIKRSASGGDTQYF
NA	NA	TRBJ1-2	TRBV25-1	TGTGCCAGCAGTGATGGAGGGTTACGAGGAGGCTACACCTTC	CASSDGGLRGGYTF
NA	NA	TRBJ2-3	TRBV6-5	TGTGCCACCTCTTGGGGGGACGATACGCAGTATTTT	CATSWGDDTQYF
once	NA	TRBJ1-3	TRBV29-1	TGCAGCGTTAGATCAGGGGTTGGAAACACCATATATTTT	CSVRSGVGNTIYF
NA	TRBD2	TRBJ2-3	TRBV5-1	TGCGCCAGCAGCTTTCTAGCGGAAGCAGATACGCAGTATTTT	CASSFLAEADTQYF
NA	TRBD2	TRBJ2-7	TRBV6-1	TGTGCCAGCAGTGAAGAACTAGCGGGTTCCGGGGGCTACGAGCAGTACTTC	CASSEELAGSGGYEQYF
NA	TRBD2	TRBJ2-2	TRBV28	TGTGCCAGCACTCGGGGGGACTATGGGGCCGGGGAGCTGTTTTTT	CASTRGDYGAGELFF
NA	NA	TRBJ2-2	TRBV29-1	TGCAGCGCCGGGCAAGGGGGAGTCCGTACCGGGGAGCTGTTTTTT	CSAGQGGVRTGELFF
NA	TRBD2	TRBJ2-7	TRBV5-4	TGTGCCAGCAGCGTGCGAGCGGGAGGGCTTGACGAGCAGTACTTC	CASSVRAGGLDEQYF
NA	NA	TRBJ1-3	TRBV6-5	TGTGCCAGCAGTTACTCGAGGGCCTCTGGAAACACCATATATTTT	CASSYSRASGNTIYF
once	NA	TRBJ1-5	TRBV15	TGTGCCACCGGAGGAAGGTCCCCCCAGCATTTT	CATGGRSPQHF
NA	TRBD2	TRBJ2-7	TRBV27	TGTGCCAGCAGAATAACTGCGGCGGGGGGCTACGAGCAGTACTTC	CASRITAAGGYEQYF
NA	TRBD2	TRBJ2-5	TRBV9	TGTGCCAGCAGCCCTACACCAGCGGGGATTGTTGAGACCCAGTACTTC	CASSPTPAGIVETQYF
once	TRBD2	TRBJ2-7	TRBV6-5	TGTGCCAGCAGTTACATGGCGGGAGCGGAATACGAGCAGTACTTC	CASSYMAGAEYEQYF
once	NA	TRBJ2-2	TRBV27	TGTGCCAGCAGTTTCTCCGTGGGGAGGAACACCGGGGAGCTGTTTTTT	CASSFSVGRNTGELFF
NA	TRBD2	TRBJ2-3	TRBV9	TGTGCCAGCAGCGCCATGGGGGGGAGGACAGATACGCAGTATTTT	CASSAMGGRTDTQYF
NA	TRBD1	TRBJ1-1	TRBV6-1	TGTGCCAGCAGCACGACAGGGCTGCGCACTGAAGCTTTCTTT	CASSTTGLRTEAFF
NA	NA	TRBJ1-2	TRBV5-5	TGTGCCAGCTACCCCGCCCCGGGACATAAGTATGGCTACACCTTC	CASYPAPGHKYGYTF
NA	TRBD1	TRBJ1-2	TRBV4-1	TGCGCCAGCAGCCTAGGGACAGGGAACTATGGCTACACCTTC	CASSLGTGNYGYTF
NA	NA	TRBJ2-1	TRBV18	TGTGCCAGCTCACCGCCTGTCTCACCGGGGCAGTTCTTC	CASSPPVSPGQFF
NA	NA	TRBJ2-1	TRBV9	TGTGCCAGCAGCGTAGCGGAGCCAGGGGAGCAGTTCTTC	CASSVAEPGEQFF
NA	TRBD1	TRBJ1-1	TRBV27	TGTGCCAGCAGTCGGACAGGGGGCGCGTACACTGAAGCTTTCTTT	CASSRTGGAYTEAFF
once	NA	TRBJ1-1	TRBV2	TGTGCCGGAACGGGGGGGCTGGGGAACACTGAAGCTTTCTTT	CAGTGGLGNTEAFF
NA	TRBD2	TRBJ2-1	TRBV14	TGTGCCAGCAGCCTTGATCTTGGACTAGCGGGGGGTAGGTACAATGAGCAGTTCTTC	CASSLDLGLAGGRYNEQFF
NA	NA	TRBJ1-2	TRBV28	TGTGCCAGCAGTTTACGGGCTAACTATGGCTACACCTTC	CASSLRANYGYTF
NA	TRBD2	TRBJ2-3	TRBV13	TGTGCCAGCAGCTCAACGGCGGGACTAGGGGTGGCAGATACGCAGTATTTT	CASSSTAGLGVADTQYF